These T cell receptor beta chains were read from a single sample in a study of cytomegalovirus exposure and HLA in healthy donors. Clones were read by immunoSEQ multiplex PCR, and TCRdb kept only the in-frame ones, dropping some. The sample features approximately 120,000 clones, with approximately 2.6% in its top ten. The source material was PBMCs. The receptors stem from a man aged 25-45 years in good health and CMV-seronegative. Both conserved end residues are part of each CDR3.

>TRBJ1-2|TRBV19
CASSPPRGATGGYTF
>TRBJ2-7|TRBV5-1
CASSLTSGGYEQYF
>TRBJ1-2|TRBV28
CASSSTQGENYGYTF
>TRBJ1-3|TRBV15
CATSRELPGSGNTIYF
>TRBJ2-1|TRBV5-1
CASSREGGISGEQFF
>TRBJ2-2|TRBV7-3
CASSLIRGVPGELFF
>TRBJ1-2|TRBV7-6
CASSLVAGTNYGYTF
>TRBJ1-6|TRBV6-5
CASRGRTYNSPLHF
>TRBJ2-1|TRBV28
CASSLSAGGSEQFF
>TRBJ2-1|TRBV7-3
CASSQGQVSYNEQFF
>TRBJ1-2|TRBV27
CASSRSTGGNYGYTF
>TRBJ1-1|TRBV11-2
CASSLVHGRNTEAFF
>TRBJ1-2|TRBV11-2
CASSSPLYPGFGYTF
>TRBJ2-7|TRBV7-8
CASSPEDRNYEQYF
>-|TRBV4-3
CASSQLMGDYEQYF
>TRBJ1-5|TRBV19
CASSIDAGGANNQPQHF
>TRBJ1-1|TRBV5-1
CASSLGVGRANTEAFF
>TRBJ2-7|TRBV10-3
CAISWGRETYEQYF
>TRBJ2-6|TRBV7-6
CASSYQFSGANVLTF
>TRBJ1-1|TRBV7-2
CASSSPDRRRSEAFF
>TRBJ2-7|TRBV4-3
CASSQGTSGISDEQYF
>TRBJ2-5|TRBV5-4
CASSSSDRGFFETQYF
>TRBJ2-1|TRBV6-5
CASSRPGQGGNEQFF
>TRBJ1-2|TRBV29-1
CSVGPRGSYGYTF
>TRBJ2-7|TRBV19
CASQFLGTGDYEQYF
>TRBJ2-7|TRBV5-1
CASRDQGGQYF
>TRBJ2-5|TRBV6-1
CASSDPGTEETQYF
>TRBJ2-1|TRBV29-1
CSGLAANYNEQFF
>TRBJ2-3|TRBV6-1
CASIRGWASTDTQYF
>TRBJ2-1|TRBV27
CASSSDSGRAYNEQFF
>TRBJ1-2|TRBV6-6
CASSQYGYTF
>TRBJ2-1|TRBV5-1
CASNPSGSSYNEQFF
>TRBJ2-7|TRBV4-2
CASRGQGIHEQYF